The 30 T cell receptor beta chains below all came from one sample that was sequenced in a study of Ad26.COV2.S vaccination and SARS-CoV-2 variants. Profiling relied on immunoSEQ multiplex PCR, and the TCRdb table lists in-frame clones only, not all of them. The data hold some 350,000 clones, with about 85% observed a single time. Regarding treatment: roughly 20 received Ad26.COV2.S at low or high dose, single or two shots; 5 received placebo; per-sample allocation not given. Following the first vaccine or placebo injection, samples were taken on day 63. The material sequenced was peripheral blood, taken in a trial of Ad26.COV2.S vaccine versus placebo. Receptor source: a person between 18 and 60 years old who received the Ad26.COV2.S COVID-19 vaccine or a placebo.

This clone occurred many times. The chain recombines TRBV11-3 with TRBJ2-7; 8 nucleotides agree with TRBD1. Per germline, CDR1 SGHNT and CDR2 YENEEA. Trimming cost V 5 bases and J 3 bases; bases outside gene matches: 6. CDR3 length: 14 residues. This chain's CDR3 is CASSEQGGDYEQYF. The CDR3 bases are TGTGCCAGCAGCGAACAGGGGGGCGACTACGAGCAGTACTTC.

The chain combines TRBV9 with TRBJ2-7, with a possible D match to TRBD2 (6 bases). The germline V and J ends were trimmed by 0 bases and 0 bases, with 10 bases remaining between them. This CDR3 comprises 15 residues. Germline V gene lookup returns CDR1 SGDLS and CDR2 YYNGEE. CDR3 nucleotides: TGTGCCAGCAGCGTAGGGGTTAGCGGCTCCTACGAGCAGTACTTC. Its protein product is CASSVGVSGSYEQYF.

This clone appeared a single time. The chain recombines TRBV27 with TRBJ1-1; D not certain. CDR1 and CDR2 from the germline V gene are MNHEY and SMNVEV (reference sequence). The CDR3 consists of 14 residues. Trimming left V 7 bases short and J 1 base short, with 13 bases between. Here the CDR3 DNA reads TGTGCCAGCACCAATCCGGGGAGGAACACTGAAGCTTTCTTT. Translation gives CASTNPGRNTEAFF.

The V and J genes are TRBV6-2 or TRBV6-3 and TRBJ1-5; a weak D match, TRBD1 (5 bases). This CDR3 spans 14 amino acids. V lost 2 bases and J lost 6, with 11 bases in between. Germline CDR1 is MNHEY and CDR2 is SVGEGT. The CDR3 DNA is TGTGCCAGCAGTTACGGAGGGGAGGGTCAGCCCCAGCATTTT. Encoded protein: CASSYGGEGQPQHF.

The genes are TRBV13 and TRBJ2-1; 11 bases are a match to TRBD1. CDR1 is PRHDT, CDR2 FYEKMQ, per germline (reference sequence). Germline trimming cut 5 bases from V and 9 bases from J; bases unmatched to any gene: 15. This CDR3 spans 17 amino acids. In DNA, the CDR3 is TGTGCCAGCAGCCCGATCCGGGACAGGGGGGCGGCTGGTGAGCAGTTCTTC. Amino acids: CASSPIRDRGAAGEQFF. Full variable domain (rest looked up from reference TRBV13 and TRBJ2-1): AAGVIQSPRHLIKEKRETATLKCYPIPRHDTVYWYQQGPGQDPQFLISFYEKMQSDKGSIPDRFSAQQFSDYHSELNMSSLELGDSALYFCASSPIRDRGAAGEQFFGPGTRLTVL.

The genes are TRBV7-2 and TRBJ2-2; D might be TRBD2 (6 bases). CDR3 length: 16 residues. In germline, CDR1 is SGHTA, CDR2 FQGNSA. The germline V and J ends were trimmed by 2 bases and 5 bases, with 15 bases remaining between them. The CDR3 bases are TGTGCCAGCAGCTTATACGATCTCGGAGGGACCGGGGAGCTGTTTTTT. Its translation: CASSLYDLGGTGELFF.

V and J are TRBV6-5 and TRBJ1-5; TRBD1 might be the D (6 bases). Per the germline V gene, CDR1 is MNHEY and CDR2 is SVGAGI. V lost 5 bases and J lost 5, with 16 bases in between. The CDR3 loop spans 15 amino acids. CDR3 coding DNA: TGTGCCAGCAGTAGCTTCACAGGGAACGATCAGCCCCAGCATTTT. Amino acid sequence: CASSSFTGNDQPQHF.

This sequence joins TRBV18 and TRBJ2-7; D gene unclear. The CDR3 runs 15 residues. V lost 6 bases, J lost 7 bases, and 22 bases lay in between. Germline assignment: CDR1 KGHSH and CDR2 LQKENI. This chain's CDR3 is CASSQTPDVGREQYF. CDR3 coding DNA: TGTGCCAGCTCCCAGACCCCGGACGTAGGCAGGGAGCAGTACTTC. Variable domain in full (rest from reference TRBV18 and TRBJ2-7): NAGVMQNPRHLVRRRGQEARLRCSPMKGHSHVYWYRQLPEEGLKFMVYLQKENIIDESGMPKERFSAEFPKEGPSILRIQQVVRGDSAAYFCASSQTPDVGREQYFGPGTRLTVT.

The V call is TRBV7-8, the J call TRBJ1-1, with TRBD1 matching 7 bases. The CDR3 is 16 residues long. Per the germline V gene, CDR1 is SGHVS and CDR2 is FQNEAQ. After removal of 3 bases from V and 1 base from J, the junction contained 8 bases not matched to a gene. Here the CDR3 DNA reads TGTGCCAGCAGCTTGCGAAGCCGACAGGGGAACACTGAAGCTTTCTTT. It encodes CASSLRSRQGNTEAFF. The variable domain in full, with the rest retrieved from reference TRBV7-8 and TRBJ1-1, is GAGVSQSPRYKVAKRGQDVALRCDPISGHVSLFWYQQALGQGPEFLTYFQNEAQLDKSGLPSDRFFAERPEGSVSTLKIQRTQQEDSAVYLCASSLRSRQGNTEAFFGQGTRLTVV.

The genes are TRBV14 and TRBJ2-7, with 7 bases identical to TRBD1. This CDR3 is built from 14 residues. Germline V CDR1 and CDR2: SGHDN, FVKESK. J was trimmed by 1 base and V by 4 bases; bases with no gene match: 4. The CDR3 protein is CASSPLGQSYEQYF. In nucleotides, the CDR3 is TGTGCCAGCAGCCCCTTGGGACAGTCCTACGAGCAGTACTTC.

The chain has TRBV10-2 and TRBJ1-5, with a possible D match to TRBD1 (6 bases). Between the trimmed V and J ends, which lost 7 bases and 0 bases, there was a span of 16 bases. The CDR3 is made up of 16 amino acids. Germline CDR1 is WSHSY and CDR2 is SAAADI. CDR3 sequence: CASMKGQPYSNQPQHF. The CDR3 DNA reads TGCGCCAGCATGAAAGGACAGCCTTATAGCAATCAGCCCCAGCATTTT.

The CDR3 is CATSRGGLLDRYTF. In DNA form, the CDR3 reads TGTGCCACCAGCAGAGGCGGGCTTTTAGATCGCTACACCTTC. J is TRBJ1-2 and V is TRBV15; D gene ambiguous. Germline CDR1 LNHNV, CDR2 YYDKDF (reference sequence). V lost 1 base and J 9 bases, leaving 15 bases between the germline ends. This CDR3 comprises 14 residues.

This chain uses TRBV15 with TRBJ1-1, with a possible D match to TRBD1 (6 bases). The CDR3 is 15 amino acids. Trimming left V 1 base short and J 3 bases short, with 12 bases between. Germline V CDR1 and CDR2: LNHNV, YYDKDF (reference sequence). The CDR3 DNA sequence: TGTGCCACCAGCAGAGGTAGGACAGTTTACACTGAAGCTTTCTTT. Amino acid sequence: CATSRGRTVYTEAFF.

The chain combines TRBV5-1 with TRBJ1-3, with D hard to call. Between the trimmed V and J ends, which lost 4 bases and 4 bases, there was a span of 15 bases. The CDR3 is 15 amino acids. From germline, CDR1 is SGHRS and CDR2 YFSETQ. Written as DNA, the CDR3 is TGCGCCAGCAGCGTGGCACCTCAAGCGGGAAACACCATATATTTT. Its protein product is CASSVAPQAGNTIYF.

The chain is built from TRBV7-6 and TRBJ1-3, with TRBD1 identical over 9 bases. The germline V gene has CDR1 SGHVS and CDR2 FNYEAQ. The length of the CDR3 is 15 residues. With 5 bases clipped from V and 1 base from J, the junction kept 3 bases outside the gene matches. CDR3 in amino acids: CASSAGTGSGNTIYF. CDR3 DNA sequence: TGTGCCAGCAGCGCGGGGACAGGGTCTGGAAACACCATATATTTT. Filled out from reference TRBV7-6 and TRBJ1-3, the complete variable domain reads GAGVSQSPRYKVTKRGQDVALRCDPISGHVSLYWYRQALGQGPEFLTYFNYEAQQDKSGLPNDRFSAERPEGSISTLTIQRTEQRDSAMYRCASSAGTGSGNTIYFGEGSWLTVV.

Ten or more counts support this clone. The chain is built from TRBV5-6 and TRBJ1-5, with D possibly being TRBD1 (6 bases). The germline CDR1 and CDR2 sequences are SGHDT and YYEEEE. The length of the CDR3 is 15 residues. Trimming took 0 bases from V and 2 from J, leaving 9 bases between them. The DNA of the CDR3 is TGTGCCAGCAGCTTGGGACAGGTAGGCAATCAGCCCCAGCATTTT. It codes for CASSLGQVGNQPQHF.

CDR3 sequence: CASSTGGLWGYTF. The CDR3 region has the DNA TGTGCCAGCTCTACAGGGGGCTTATGGGGCTACACCTTC. The genes are TRBV18 and TRBJ1-2, with 9 positions matching TRBD1. With 6 bases clipped from V and 8 bases from J, the junction kept 7 bases outside the gene matches. The CDR3 is 13 amino acids. The V gene's germline CDR1 is KGHSH and CDR2 LQKENI.

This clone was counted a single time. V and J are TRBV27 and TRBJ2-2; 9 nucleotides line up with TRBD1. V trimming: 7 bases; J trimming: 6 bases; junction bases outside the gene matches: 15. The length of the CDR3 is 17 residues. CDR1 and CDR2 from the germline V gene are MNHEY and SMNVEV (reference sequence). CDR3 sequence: CASTQDRGSLWAGELFF. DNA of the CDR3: TGTGCCAGCACGCAGGACAGGGGCTCTTTGTGGGCCGGGGAGCTGTTTTTT.

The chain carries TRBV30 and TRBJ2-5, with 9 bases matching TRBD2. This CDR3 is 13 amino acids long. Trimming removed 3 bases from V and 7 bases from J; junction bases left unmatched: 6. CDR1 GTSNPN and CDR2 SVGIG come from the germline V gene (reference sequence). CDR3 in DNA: TGTGCCTGGAGGTCTAGCGGGATGGCGACCCAGTACTTC. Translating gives CAWRSSGMATQYF.

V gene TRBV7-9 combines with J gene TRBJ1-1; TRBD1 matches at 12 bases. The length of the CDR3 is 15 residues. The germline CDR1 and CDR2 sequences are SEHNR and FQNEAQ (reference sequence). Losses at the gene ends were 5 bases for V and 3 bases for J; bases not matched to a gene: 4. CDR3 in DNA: TGTGCCAGCAGCCCCAGGGACAGGGGGCACACTGAAGCTTTCTTT. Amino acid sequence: CASSPRDRGHTEAFF.

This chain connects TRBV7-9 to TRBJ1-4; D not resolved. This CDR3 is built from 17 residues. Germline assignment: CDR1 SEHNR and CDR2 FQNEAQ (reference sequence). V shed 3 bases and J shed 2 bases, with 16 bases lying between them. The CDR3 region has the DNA TGTGCCAGCAGCTTTCTTCGCGTTATTGCGACTAATGAAAAACTGTTTTTT. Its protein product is CASSFLRVIATNEKLFF.

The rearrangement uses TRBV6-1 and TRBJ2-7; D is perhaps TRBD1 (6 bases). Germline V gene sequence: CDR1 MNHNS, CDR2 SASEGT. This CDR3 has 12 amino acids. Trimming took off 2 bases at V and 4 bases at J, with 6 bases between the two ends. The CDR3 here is CASSEQGYEQYF. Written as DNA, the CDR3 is TGTGCCAGCAGTGAACAGGGGTACGAGCAGTACTTC.

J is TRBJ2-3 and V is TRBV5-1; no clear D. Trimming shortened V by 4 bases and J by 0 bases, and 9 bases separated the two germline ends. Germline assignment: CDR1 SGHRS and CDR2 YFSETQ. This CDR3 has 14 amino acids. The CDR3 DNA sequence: TGCGCCAGCAGCCCAACAGTTAGCACAGATACGCAGTATTTT. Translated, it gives CASSPTVSTDTQYF.

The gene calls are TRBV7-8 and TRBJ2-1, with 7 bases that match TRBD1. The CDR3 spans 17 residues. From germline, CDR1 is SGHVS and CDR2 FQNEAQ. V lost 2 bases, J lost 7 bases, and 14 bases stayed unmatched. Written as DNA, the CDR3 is TGTGCCAGCAGCTTACCACAGTCCGGGACAGACTGTAATGAGCAGTTCTTC. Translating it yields CASSLPQSGTDCNEQFF.

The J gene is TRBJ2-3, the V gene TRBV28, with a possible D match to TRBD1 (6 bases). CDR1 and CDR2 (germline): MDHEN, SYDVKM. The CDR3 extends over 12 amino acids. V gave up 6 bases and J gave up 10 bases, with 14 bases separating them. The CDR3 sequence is CASRSGHPAQYF. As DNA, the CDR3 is TGTGCCAGCAGATCGGGACATCCAGCGCAGTATTTT.

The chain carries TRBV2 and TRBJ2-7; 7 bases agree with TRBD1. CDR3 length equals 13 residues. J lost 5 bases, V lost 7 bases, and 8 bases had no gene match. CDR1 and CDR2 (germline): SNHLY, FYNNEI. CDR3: CASNRDRIHEQYF. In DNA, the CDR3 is TGTGCCAGCAATCGGGACAGAATCCACGAGCAGTACTTC.

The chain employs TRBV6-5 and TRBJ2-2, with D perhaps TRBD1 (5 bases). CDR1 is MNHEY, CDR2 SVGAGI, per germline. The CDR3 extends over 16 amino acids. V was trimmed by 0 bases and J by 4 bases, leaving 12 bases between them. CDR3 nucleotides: TGTGCCAGCAGTTACTCCAGGGTGGTGGGCACCGGGGAGCTGTTTTTT. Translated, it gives CASSYSRVVGTGELFF.

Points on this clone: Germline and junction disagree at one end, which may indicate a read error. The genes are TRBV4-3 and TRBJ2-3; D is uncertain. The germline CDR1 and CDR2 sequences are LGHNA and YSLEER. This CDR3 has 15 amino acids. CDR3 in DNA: TGCGCCAGCAGCCAAGGGAACGCTGGCACCGATACGCAGTATTTT. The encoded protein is CASSQGNAGTDTQYF.

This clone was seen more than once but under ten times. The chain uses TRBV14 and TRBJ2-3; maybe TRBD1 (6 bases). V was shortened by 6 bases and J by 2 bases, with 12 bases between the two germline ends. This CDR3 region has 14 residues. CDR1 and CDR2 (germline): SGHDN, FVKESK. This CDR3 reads CASRGAPYTDTQYF. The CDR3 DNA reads TGTGCCAGCAGGGGGGCGCCGTACACAGATACGCAGTATTTT.

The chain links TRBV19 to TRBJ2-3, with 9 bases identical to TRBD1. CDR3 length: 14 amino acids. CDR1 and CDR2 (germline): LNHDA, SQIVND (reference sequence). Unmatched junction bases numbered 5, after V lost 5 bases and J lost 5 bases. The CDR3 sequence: CASSVQGAGDTQYF. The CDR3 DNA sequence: TGTGCCAGTAGTGTACAGGGGGCAGGAGATACGCAGTATTTT.